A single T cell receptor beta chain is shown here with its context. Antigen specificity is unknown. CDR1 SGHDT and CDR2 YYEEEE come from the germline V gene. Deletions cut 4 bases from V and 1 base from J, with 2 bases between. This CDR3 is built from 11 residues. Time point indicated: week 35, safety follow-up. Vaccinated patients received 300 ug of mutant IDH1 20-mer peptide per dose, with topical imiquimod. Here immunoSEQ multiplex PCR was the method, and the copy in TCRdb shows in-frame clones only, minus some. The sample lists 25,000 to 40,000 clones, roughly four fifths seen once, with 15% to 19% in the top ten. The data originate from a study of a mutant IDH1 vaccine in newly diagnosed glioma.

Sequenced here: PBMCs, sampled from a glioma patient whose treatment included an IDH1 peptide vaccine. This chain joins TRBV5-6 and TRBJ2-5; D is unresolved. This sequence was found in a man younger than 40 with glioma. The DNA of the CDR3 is TGTGCCAGCAGCGTCCAAGAGACCCAGTACTTC. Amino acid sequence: CASSVQETQYF.